Sequencing of this TCR beta chain was carried out in a study of blood T cell repertoires in COVID-19. About the research overall: PBMCs, B-cell-depleted T cells, or T cells were the source of the cDNA or gDNA that made up the material.

Original processing methods: By means of reference gene primer amplification, nucleated cell counts were estimated. This table comes from immunoSEQ multiplex PCR, and its TCRdb copy is limited to in-frame clones, with some not included. V and J calls and clone size are given by that table; D and trimming were obtained from the DNA. In the table there are around 130,000 clones, about 76% of which are singletons. Between the trimmed V and J ends, which lost 1 base and 4 bases, there was a span of 8 bases. The length of the CDR3 is 13 residues. Germline values: CDR1 SGHAT, CDR2 FQDESV (reference sequence).

The origin of this receptor is a man aged 80 or over with acute or convalescent COVID-19. The chain uses TRBV11-1 and TRBJ2-7, with TRBD2 as a possible D gene (6 bases). The sequencing sample was made of peripheral blood. This CDR3 reads CASSLDGGYEQYF. In DNA, the CDR3 is TGTGCCAGCAGCTTAGACGGGGGTTACGAGCAGTACTTC.